This T cell receptor (beta chain) came from a study of technical replicates of blood from several donors. The data were produced by immunoSEQ multiplex PCR, yet TCRdb's version contains in-frame clones alone and is incomplete. The sample lists about 94,000 clones, approximately 95% occurring once. J lost 6 bases, V lost 1 base, and 7 bases had no gene match. Germline V lookup: CDR1 SGHDT, CDR2 YYEEEE. This CDR3 contains 15 residues. The chain carries TRBV5-6 and TRBJ2-3; TRBD2 agrees at 8 bases. The sequence was collected from a human donor in good health. The sequencing sample was made of T cells isolated from PBMCs. The CDR3 here is CASSLPGGAADTQYF. The CDR3 DNA sequence: TGTGCCAGCAGCTTGCCGGGGGGGGCAGCCGATACGCAGTATTTT.